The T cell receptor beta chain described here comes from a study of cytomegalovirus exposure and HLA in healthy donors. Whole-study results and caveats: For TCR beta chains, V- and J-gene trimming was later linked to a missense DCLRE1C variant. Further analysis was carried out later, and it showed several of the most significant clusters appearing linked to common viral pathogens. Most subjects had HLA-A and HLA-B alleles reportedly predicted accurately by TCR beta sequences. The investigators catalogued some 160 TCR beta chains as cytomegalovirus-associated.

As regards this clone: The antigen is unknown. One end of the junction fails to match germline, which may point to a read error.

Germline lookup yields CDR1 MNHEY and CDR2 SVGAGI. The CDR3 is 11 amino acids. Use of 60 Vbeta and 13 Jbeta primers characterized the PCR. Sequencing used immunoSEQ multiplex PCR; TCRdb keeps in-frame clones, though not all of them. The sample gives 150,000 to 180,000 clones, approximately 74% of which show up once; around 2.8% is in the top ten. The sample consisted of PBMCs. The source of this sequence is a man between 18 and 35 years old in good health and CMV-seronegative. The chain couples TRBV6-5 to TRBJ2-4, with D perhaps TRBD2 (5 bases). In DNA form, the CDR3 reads TGTGCCAGCCGCGAGGGAAACAGTCAGTACTTC. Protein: CASREGNSQYF.